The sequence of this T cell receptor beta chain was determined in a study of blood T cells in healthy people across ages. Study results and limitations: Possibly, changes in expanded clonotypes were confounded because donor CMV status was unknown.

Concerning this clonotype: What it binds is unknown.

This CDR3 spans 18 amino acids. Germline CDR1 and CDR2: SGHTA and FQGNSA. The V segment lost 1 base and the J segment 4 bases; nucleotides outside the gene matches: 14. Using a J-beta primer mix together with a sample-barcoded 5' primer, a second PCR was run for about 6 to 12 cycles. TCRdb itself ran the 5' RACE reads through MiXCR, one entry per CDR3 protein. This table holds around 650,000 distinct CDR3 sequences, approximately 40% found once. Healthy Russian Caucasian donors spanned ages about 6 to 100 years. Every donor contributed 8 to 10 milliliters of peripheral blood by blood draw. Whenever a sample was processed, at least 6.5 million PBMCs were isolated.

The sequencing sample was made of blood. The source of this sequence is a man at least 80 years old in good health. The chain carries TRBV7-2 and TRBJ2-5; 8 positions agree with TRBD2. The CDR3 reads CASSLVSSVAGSAETQYF. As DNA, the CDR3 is TGTGCCAGCAGCTTAGTATCATCGGTAGCGGGATCCGCAGAGACCCAGTACTTC.